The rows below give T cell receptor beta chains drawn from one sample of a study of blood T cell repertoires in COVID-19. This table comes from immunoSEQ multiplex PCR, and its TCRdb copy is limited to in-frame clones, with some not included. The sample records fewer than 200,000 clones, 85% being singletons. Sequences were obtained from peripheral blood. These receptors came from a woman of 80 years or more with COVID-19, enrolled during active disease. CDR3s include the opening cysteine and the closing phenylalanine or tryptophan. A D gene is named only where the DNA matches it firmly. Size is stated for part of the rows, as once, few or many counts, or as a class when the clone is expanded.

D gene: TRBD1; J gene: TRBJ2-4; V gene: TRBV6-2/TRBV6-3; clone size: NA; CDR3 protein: CASSSRQGGAAKNIQYF; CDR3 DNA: TGTGCCAGCAGTTCACGACAGGGGGGGGCTGCCAAAAACATTCAGTACTTC
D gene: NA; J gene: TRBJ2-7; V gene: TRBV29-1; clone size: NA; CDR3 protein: CSVVVQSYEQYF; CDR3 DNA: TGCAGCGTTGTCGTACAGTCCTACGAGCAGTACTTC
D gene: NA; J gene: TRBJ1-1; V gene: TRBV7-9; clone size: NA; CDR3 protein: CASSGPGTFTEAFF; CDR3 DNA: TGTGCCAGCAGCGGACCCGGGACTTTCACTGAAGCTTTCTTT
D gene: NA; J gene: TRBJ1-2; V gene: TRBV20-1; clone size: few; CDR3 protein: CSARAEGYTF; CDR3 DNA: TGCAGTGCTAGAGCCGAGGGCTACACCTTC
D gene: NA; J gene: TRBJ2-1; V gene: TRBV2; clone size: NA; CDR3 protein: CASRGIGDEQFF; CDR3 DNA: TGTGCCAGCAGGGGTATAGGAGATGAGCAGTTCTTC
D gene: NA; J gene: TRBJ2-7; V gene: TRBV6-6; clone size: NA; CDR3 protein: CASSPGHYEQYF; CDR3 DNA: TGTGCCAGCAGCCCAGGACACTACGAGCAGTACTTC
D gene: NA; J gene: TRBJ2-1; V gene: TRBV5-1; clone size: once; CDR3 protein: CASSLGRRRDNEQFF; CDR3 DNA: TGCGCCAGCAGCTTGGGTCGGAGGAGGGACAATGAGCAGTTCTTC
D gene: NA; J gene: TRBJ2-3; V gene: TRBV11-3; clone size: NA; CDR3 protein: CASSLGRSSDTQYF; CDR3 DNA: TGTGCCAGCAGCTTAGGTAGGAGTTCAGATACGCAGTATTTT
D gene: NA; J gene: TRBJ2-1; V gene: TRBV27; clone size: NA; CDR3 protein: CASSLFPRSSYNEQFF; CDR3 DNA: TGTGCCAGCAGTTTATTTCCTAGGAGCTCCTACAATGAGCAGTTCTTC
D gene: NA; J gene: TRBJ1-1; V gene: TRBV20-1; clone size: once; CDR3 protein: CSARGGEEGFF; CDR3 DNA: TGCAGTGCTAGGGGAGGGGAAGAGGGTTTCTTT
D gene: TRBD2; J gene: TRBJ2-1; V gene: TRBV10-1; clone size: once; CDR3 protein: CASSGAGGASYNEQFF; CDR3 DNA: TGCGCCAGCAGCGGGGCGGGGGGGGCCTCCTACAATGAGCAGTTCTTC
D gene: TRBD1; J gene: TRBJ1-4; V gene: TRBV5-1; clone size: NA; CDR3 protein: CASTNRGTVREKLFF; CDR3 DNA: TGCGCCAGCACCAACAGGGGGACGGTTCGTGAAAAACTGTTTTTT
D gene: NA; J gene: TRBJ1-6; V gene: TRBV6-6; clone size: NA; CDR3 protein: CASSRETVLYSPLHF; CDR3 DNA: TGTGCCAGCAGCCGCGAGACAGTACTTTATTCACCCCTCCACTTT
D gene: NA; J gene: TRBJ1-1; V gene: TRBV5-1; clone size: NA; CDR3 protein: CASSLEGGPTEAFF; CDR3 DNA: TGCGCCAGCAGCTTGGAGGGAGGCCCGACTGAAGCTTTCTTT
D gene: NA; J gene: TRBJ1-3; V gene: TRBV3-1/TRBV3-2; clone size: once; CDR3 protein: CASSPGDGGNTIYF; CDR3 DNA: TGTGCCAGCAGCCCAGGGGACGGTGGAAACACCATATATTTT
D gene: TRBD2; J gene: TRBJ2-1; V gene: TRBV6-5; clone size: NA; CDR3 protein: CASSYIAGGEQFF; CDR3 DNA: TGTGCCAGCAGTTACATAGCGGGAGGTGAGCAGTTCTTC
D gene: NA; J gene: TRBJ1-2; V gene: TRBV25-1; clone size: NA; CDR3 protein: CASSPYPAFGYTF; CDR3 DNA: TGTGCCAGCAGTCCCTATCCCGCTTTTGGCTACACCTTC
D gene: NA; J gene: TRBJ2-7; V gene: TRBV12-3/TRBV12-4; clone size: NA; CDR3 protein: CASSLSRVYEQYF; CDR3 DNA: TGTGCCAGCAGTTTAAGTCGGGTCTACGAGCAGTACTTC
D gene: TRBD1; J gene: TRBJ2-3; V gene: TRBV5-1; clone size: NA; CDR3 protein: CASSPGTATDTQYF; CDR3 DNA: TGCGCCAGCAGCCCAGGGACAGCCACAGATACGCAGTATTTT
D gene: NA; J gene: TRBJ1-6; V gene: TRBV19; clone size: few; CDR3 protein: CASSVWAARVNNSPLHF; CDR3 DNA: TGTGCCAGTAGTGTGTGGGCCGCTCGAGTAAATAATTCACCCCTCCACTTT
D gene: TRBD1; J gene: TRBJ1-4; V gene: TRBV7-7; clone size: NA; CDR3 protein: CASSRTGNEKLFF; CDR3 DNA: TGTGCTAGCAGCCGGACAGGGAATGAAAAACTGTTTTTT
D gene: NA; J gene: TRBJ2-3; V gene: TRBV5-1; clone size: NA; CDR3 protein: CASSLSRGEEDTQYF; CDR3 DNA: TGCGCCAGCAGCTTGAGCCGGGGTGAGGAGGATACGCAGTATTTT
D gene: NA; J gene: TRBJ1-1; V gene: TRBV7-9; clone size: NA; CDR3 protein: CASKLGGVQGTEAFF; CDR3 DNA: TGTGCCAGCAAGTTAGGTGGGGTTCAGGGTACTGAAGCTTTCTTT
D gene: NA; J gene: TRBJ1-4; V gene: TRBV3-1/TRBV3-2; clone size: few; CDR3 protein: CASSPDGALGGREVF; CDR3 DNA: TGTGCCAGCAGTCCTGATGGAGCCCTAGGTGGCAGGGAGGTTTTT
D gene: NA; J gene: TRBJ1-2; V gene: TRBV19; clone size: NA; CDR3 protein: CASSTQGPGYGYTF; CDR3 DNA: TGTGCCAGTAGCACACAGGGTCCAGGATACGGCTACACCTTC
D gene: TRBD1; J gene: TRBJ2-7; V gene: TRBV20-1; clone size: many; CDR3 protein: CSAQQGNEQYF; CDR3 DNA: TGCAGTGCTCAACAGGGGAACGAGCAGTACTTC
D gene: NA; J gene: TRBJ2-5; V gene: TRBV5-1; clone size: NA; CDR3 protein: CASRLFQETQYF; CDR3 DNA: TGCGCCAGCCGACTATTCCAAGAGACCCAGTACTTC
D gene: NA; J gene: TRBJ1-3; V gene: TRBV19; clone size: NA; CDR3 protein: CASSPEAGNTIYF; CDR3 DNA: TGTGCCAGTAGTCCCGAGGCTGGAAACACCATATATTTT
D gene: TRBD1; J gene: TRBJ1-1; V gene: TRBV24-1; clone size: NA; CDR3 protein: CATRQGAVAEAFF; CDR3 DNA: TGTGCCACCAGACAGGGGGCGGTTGCTGAAGCTTTCTTT
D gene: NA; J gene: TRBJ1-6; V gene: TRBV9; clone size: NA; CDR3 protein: CASSPGLESSPLHF; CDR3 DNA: TGTGCCAGCAGCCCGGGACTGGAAAGTTCACCCCTCCACTTT
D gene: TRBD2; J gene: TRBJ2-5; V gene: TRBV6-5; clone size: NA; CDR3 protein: CASMPAGVGTQYF; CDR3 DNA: TGTGCCAGCATGCCAGCGGGGGTTGGGACCCAGTACTTC
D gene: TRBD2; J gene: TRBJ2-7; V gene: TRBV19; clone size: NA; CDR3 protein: CASSTAFAGVNEQYF; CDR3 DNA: TGTGCCAGTAGTACCGCCTTCGCGGGAGTAAACGAGCAGTACTTC
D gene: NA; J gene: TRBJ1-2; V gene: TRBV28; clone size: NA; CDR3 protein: CASGQVYGYTF; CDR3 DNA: TGTGCCAGCGGACAAGTCTATGGCTACACCTTC
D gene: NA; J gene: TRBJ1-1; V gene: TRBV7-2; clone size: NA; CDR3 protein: CASSLPQRAEAFF; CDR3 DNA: TGTGCCAGCAGCTTGCCCCAGAGGGCTGAAGCTTTCTTT
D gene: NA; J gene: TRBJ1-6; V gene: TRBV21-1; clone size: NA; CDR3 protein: CASGAGNSPLHF; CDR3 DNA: TGTGCCAGCGGGGCAGGAAATTCACCCCTCCACTTT
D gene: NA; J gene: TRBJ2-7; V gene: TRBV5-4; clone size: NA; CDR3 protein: CASSLQGEVLEQYF; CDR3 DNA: TGTGCCAGCAGCTTGCAGGGGGAGGTCCTCGAGCAGTACTTC
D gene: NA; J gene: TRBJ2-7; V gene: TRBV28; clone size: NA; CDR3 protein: CASSLRYEQYF; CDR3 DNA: TGTGCCAGCAGTTTACGGTACGAGCAGTACTTC
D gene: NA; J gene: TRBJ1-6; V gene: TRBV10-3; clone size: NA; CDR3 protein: CAIKDSLSSYNSPLHF; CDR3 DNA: TGTGCCATCAAGGACAGCCTGAGCTCCTATAATTCACCCCTCCACTTT
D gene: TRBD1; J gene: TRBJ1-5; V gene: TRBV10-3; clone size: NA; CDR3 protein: CAIGTASNQPQHF; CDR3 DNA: TGTGCCATCGGGACAGCTAGCAATCAGCCCCAGCATTTT
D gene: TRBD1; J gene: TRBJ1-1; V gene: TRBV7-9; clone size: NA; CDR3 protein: CASSPDRRAFF; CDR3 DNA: TGTGCCAGCAGCCCGGACAGGCGGGCTTTCTTT
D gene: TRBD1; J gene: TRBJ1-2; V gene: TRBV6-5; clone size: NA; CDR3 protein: CASRLGTANYGYTF; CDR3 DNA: TGTGCCAGCAGACTCGGGACAGCTAACTATGGCTACACCTTC
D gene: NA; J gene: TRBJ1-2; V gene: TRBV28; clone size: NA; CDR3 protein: CAIQGPPGIYGYTF; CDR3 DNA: TGTGCCATCCAAGGACCCCCAGGGATCTATGGCTACACCTTC
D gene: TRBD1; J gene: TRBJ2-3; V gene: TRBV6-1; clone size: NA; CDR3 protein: CASSERTGFNTQYF; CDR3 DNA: TGTGCCAGCAGTGAAAGGACAGGGTTCAATACGCAGTATTTT
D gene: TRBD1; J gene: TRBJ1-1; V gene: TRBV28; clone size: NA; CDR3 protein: CASRQGRNTEAFF; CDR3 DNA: TGTGCCAGCAGACAGGGGAGAAACACTGAAGCTTTCTTT
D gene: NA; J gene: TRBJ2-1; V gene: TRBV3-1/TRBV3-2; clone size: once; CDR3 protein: CASSLSPVHEQFF; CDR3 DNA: TGTGCCAGCAGCCTGTCCCCAGTCCATGAGCAGTTCTTC
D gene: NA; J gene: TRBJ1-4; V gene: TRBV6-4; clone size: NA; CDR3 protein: CASSRATNEKLFF; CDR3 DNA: TGTGCCAGCAGCAGGGCAACTAATGAAAAACTGTTTTTT
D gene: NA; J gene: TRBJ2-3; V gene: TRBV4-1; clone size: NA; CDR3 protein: CASRVSGPTDTQYF; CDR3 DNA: TGCGCCAGCAGGGTTAGCGGTCCCACAGATACGCAGTATTTT
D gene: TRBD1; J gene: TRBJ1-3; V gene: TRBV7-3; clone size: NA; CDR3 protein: CASSPRQGSSGNTIYF; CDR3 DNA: TGTGCCAGCAGCCCTCGACAGGGAAGTTCTGGAAACACCATATATTTT
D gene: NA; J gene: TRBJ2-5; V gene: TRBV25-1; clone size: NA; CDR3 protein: CASREGNQETQYF; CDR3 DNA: TGTGCCAGCAGGGAGGGGAACCAAGAGACCCAGTACTTC
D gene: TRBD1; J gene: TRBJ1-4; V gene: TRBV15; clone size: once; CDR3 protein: CATSTRQGATNEKLFF; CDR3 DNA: TGTGCCACCAGCACCAGACAGGGGGCAACTAATGAAAAACTGTTTTTT
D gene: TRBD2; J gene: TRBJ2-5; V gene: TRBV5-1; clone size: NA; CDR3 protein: CASSSGTSEWETQYF; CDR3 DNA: TGCGCCAGCAGCTCCGGGACTAGCGAGTGGGAGACCCAGTACTTC
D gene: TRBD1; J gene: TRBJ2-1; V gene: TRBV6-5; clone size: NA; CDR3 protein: CASRIGGHNEQFF; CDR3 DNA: TGTGCCAGCAGAATAGGGGGCCACAATGAGCAGTTCTTC
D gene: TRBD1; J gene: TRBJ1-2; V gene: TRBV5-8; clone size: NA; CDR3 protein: CASSLAVTGVHGYTF; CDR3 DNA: TGTGCCAGCAGCTTGGCCGTGACAGGGGTACATGGCTACACCTTC
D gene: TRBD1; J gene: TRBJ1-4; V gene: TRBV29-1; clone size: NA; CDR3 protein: CSGTGTGGEKLFF; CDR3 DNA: TGCAGCGGGACCGGGACAGGGGGTGAAAAACTGTTTTTT
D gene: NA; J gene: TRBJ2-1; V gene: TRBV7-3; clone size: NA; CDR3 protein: CASSLAGRGNEQFF; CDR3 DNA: TGTGCCAGCAGCTTAGCGGGACGGGGGAATGAGCAGTTCTTC